This TCR beta chain was captured by sequencing in a study of T-cell reconstitution after alpha-beta-depleted transplantation in children. Unique molecular identifiers were incorporated into the prepared TCRbeta library. TCRdb independently ran MiXCR on the PCR reads; one entry per CDR3 protein. The sample contains more than 300,000 distinct CDR3 sequences, 15% to 20% of which appear only once. A word on this clonotype: Its antigen is currently unknown.

J lost 2 bases, V lost 6 bases, and 11 bases had no gene match. The CDR3 runs to 16 residues. Study-level results: From surviving recipient T cells and thymic progenitors came the high day-60 TCRbeta diversity observed in some patients.

The specimen comprised PBMCs, mostly from graft donor cells, sampled 360 days after TCRalphabeta/CD19-depleted stem cell transplant. This sequence was found in a male patient between 2 and 9 years old who had a stem cell transplant for acute lymphoblastic leukemia, so the T cells may come from the graft donor. V is TRBV12-3 or TRBV12-4 and J is TRBJ2-3, with 7 bases aligning to TRBD2. The CDR3 here is CASSFASGRFTDTQYF. CDR3 nucleotides: TGTGCCAGCAGCTTTGCTAGCGGAAGGTTCACAGATACGCAGTATTTT.